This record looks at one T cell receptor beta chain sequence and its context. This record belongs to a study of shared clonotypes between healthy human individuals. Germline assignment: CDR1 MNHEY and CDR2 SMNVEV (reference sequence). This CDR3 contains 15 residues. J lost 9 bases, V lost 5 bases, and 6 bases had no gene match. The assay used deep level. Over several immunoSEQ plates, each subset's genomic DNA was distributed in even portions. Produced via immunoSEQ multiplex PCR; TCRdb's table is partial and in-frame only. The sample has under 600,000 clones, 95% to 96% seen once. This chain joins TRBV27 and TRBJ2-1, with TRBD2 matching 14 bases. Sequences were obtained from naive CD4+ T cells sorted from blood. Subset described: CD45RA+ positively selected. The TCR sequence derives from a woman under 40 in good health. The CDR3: CASSRGLAGDLEQFF. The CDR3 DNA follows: TGTGCCAGCAGTAGGGGACTAGCGGGAGACCTTGAGCAGTTCTTC.